Each of the 13 T cell receptor beta chains below was sequenced from the same sample in a study of blood T cell repertoires in COVID-19. Produced via immunoSEQ multiplex PCR; TCRdb's table is partial and in-frame only. The sample contains approximately 84,000 clones, over 65% of which appear only once. The specimen was peripheral blood. The receptor set was obtained from a human donor in a cohort sampled during active COVID-19.

The chain couples TRBV7-9 to TRBJ1-6; weak D call: TRBD1 (6 bases). V was shortened by 5 bases and J by 8 bases, with 7 bases between the two germline ends. Germline V gene lookup returns CDR1 SEHNR and CDR2 FQNEAQ (reference sequence). CDR3 length equals 12 residues. CDR3 protein: CASSHRDSPLHF. CDR3 nucleotide sequence: TGTGCCAGCAGCCACAGGGATTCACCCCTCCACTTT.

Concerning this clone: Germline and junction disagree at one end, which may indicate a read error. This specimen includes other DNA sequences encoding the same CDR3. CDR3 coding DNA: TGCGCCAGCAGCCAAGGACAGGGGTACTACGAGCAGTATTTC. Encoded protein: CASSQGQGYYEQYF. The chain carries TRBV4-3 and TRBJ2-7; 8 bases are shared with TRBD1. This CDR3 has 14 residues. Germline assignment: CDR1 LGHNA and CDR2 YSLEER.

In nucleotides, the CDR3 is TGTGCCAGCAGCTTTGCAGGGGGTTCGAATCAGCCCCAGCATTTT. It encodes CASSFAGGSNQPQHF. The chain couples TRBV7-2 to TRBJ1-5; 7 bases line up with TRBD1. Germline CDR1 reads SGHTA; CDR2 reads FQGNSA. The CDR3 covers 15 residues. The V segment lost 3 bases and the J segment 4 bases; nucleotides outside the gene matches: 6.

J is TRBJ2-7 and V is TRBV29-1, with D perhaps TRBD2 (5 bases). In germline, CDR1 is SQVTM, CDR2 ANQGSEA. V lost 4 bases, J lost 9 bases, and 19 bases lay in between. The CDR3 consists of 13 residues. Here the CDR3 DNA reads TGCAGCGTTGTGTCGGGGTCCAAAAACGGGCAGTACTTC. Amino acids: CSVVSGSKNGQYF.

This chain joins TRBV7-9 and TRBJ1-4, with a possible D match to TRBD1 (5 bases). Trimming pared 0 bases from V and 4 bases from J, leaving 9 bases between. The CDR3 contains 15 residues. The germline gives CDR1 SEHNR, CDR2 FQNEAQ (reference sequence). DNA of the CDR3: TGTGCCAGCAGCTTAGCAGGGGCCCTTAATGAAAAACTGTTTTTT. Amino acid sequence: CASSLAGALNEKLFF.

As to this clone: Other nucleotide sequences from this sample produce the same CDR3. The genes are TRBV5-1 and TRBJ2-3; D gene unclear. Trimming stripped 0 bases from V and 5 bases from J, with 4 bases between. The CDR3 has 12 amino acids. The germline V gene encodes CDR1 SGHRS and CDR2 YFSETQ. The CDR3 sequence is CASSLAGDTQYF. The CDR3 DNA reads TGCGCCAGCAGCTTGGCAGGAGATACGCAGTATTTT.

This chain uses TRBV11-2 with TRBJ2-2, with 7 bases matching TRBD2. Per germline, CDR1 SGHAT and CDR2 FQNNGV. This CDR3 has 15 residues. V lost 5 bases and J lost 4; bases outside the gene matches: 7. The CDR3 here is CASSPWGGSTGELFF. As DNA, the CDR3 is TGTGCCAGCAGCCCCTGGGGGGGGAGCACCGGGGAGCTGTTTTTT.

The chain is built from TRBV5-8 and TRBJ1-1, with 9 bases matching TRBD1. In germline, CDR1 is SGHTS, CDR2 YDEGEE. Germline trimming cut 4 bases from V and 7 bases from J; bases unmatched to any gene: 11. The length of the CDR3 is 15 residues. The CDR3 reads CASSPYRGQSSEAFF. CDR3 DNA: TGTGCCAGCAGCCCCTACAGGGGGCAGAGTAGTGAAGCTTTCTTT.

The chain recombines TRBV28 with TRBJ1-4; D perhaps matches TRBD1 (6 bases). Trimming pared 5 bases from V and 13 bases from J, leaving 17 bases between. This CDR3 contains 13 residues. Germline CDR1 reads MDHEN; CDR2 reads SYDVKM. The CDR3 DNA is TGTGCCAGCAGTCCTAGGGGGGGCGTCCGACTGTTTTTT. This sequence encodes CASSPRGGVRLFF.

V gene TRBV30 combines with J gene TRBJ1-4, with D tentatively TRBD1 (6 bases). Germline V gives CDR1 GTSNPN, CDR2 SVGIG (reference sequence). The CDR3 has 14 amino acids. V was pared by 2 bases and J by 7 bases, with 14 bases between. The CDR3 spells CAWSLGRGPEKLFF. The CDR3 DNA reads as TGTGCCTGGAGTTTGGGCAGGGGCCCTGAAAAACTGTTTTTT. Combining the CDR3 with reference TRBV30 and TRBJ1-4 gives the whole variable domain SQTIHQWPATLVQPVGSPLSLECTVEGTSNPNLYWYRQAAGRGLQLLFYSVGIGQISSEVPQNLSASRPQDRQFILSSKKLLLSDSGFYLCAWSLGRGPEKLFFGSGTQLSVL.

The rearrangement joins TRBV5-5 to TRBJ2-1, with 8 bases fitting TRBD1. CDR1 and CDR2 from the germline V gene are SGHKS and YYEKEE (reference sequence). The CDR3 runs 15 residues. After removal of 4 bases from V and 6 bases from J, the junction contained 9 bases not matched to a gene. The CDR3 sequence: CASSLQGAAFNEQFF. Written as DNA, the CDR3 is TGTGCCAGCAGCCTCCAGGGGGCGGCCTTCAATGAGCAGTTCTTC. The variable domain in full, completed from reference TRBV5-5 and TRBJ2-1, reads DAGVTQSPTHLIKTRGQQVTLRCSPISGHKSVSWYQQVLGQGPQFIFQYYEKEERGRGNFPDRFSARQFPNYSSELNVNALLLGDSALYLCASSLQGAAFNEQFFGPGTRLTVL.

The rearrangement links TRBV2 to TRBJ2-3, with 12 positions matching TRBD2. This CDR3 is 16 amino acids long. V lost 4 bases, J lost 6 bases, and 8 bases stayed unmatched. Germline V lookup: CDR1 SNHLY, CDR2 FYNNEI. CDR3 residues: CASSVSLAGGTDTQYF. CDR3 in DNA: TGTGCCAGCAGTGTTTCTCTAGCGGGGGGGACCGATACGCAGTATTTT. Looking up the rest from reference TRBV2 and TRBJ2-3 gives the full variable domain: EPEVTQTPSHQVTQMGQEVILRCVPISNHLYFYWYRQILGQKVEFLVSFYNNEISEKSEIFDDQFSVERPDGSNFTLKIRSTKLEDSAMYFCASSVSLAGGTDTQYFGPGTRLTVL.

This clone was counted a single time. The chain has TRBV9 and TRBJ1-6; no clear D. This CDR3 spans 15 amino acids. The germline gives CDR1 SGDLS, CDR2 YYNGEE. Trimming cost V 5 bases and J 4 bases, with 13 bases left between them. The CDR3 region is CASSTGDAYNSPLHF. CDR3 DNA sequence: TGTGCCAGCAGTACCGGAGATGCTTATAATTCACCCCTCCACTTT.